This T cell receptor beta chain was documented in a study of beta chain features in type 1 diabetes. Study context: Patients looked much like healthy donors when it came to age, gender and cell yields.

Sequencing targeted expressed TCRB transcripts, as all isolated RNA had been reverse transcribed. Clones were read by immunoSEQ multiplex PCR, and TCRdb kept only the in-frame ones, dropping some. The profile shows under 800,000 clones, 15% to 18% of them singletons. This CDR3 spans 16 amino acids. Trimming removed 0 bases at V and 2 bases at J, with 13 bases between. Germline CDR1 and CDR2: SGHNT and YYREEE (reference sequence). Each of the sorted populations had a purity greater than 95%. As for this clone: What it recognizes is unknown.

Study-wide points: The study found that naive, central memory and Treg TCRB repertoires appeared more similar in patients than in healthy donors. cDNA-based reads could over-represent cells with high TCR expression.

The chain uses TRBV5-4 and TRBJ2-3; TRBD1 or TRBD2 may be the D gene (6 bases each). The TCR was taken from a man aged 18 to 29 in good health. The sequencing sample was made of naive CD4+ T cells from blood. In DNA, the CDR3 is TGTGCCAGCAGCTTGGCAGGAGGGGGAATCACAGATACGCAGTATTTT. Residues: CASSLAGGGITDTQYF.